This passage covers 22 T cell receptor beta chains from one sample sequenced in a study of Graves' ophthalmopathy and Graves' hyperthyroidism. Amplified TCR beta CDR3 regions were obtained using RNA transcripts as template. HTBI primers were employed in first-round RT-PCR, then a second-round multiplex PCR followed. TCRdb reprocessed the multiplex PCR reads with MiXCR, giving one entry per CDR3 protein. The table records 40,000 or so distinct CDR3 sequences, roughly half of them present only once. The sequenced sample consisted of peripheral blood. The receptors derive from an adult man with Graves' ophthalmopathy.

Comment on this clonotype: Here the CDR3 omits its conserved ending phenylalanine or tryptophan, so a read error is the likely source. Because the CDR3's place on the DNA is in doubt, the DNA is left out and the CDR3 is given as listed by TCRdb. CDR3 sequence reads: CASSLATGGGTEAVL. The chain uses TRBV7-9 and TRBJ1-1; the D call in the table, TRBD1, was not verified against the DNA. Germline lookup yields CDR1 SEHNR and CDR2 FQNEAQ (reference sequence). With termini counted, the CDR3 has 15 amino acids.

This clonotype appeared once. V is TRBV7-9 and J is TRBJ1-2, with no clear D. The CDR3 runs 12 residues. V was shortened by 5 bases and J by 8 bases, with 12 bases between the two germline ends. Germline lookup yields CDR1 SEHNR and CDR2 FQNEAQ (reference sequence). The CDR3 here is CASSLIEGGYTF. CDR3 sequence (DNA): TGTGCCAGCAGCCTAATAGAAGGAGGCTACACCTTC.

This sequence joins TRBV19 and TRBJ2-1; D is undetermined. In germline, CDR1 is LNHDA, CDR2 SQIVND (reference sequence). The CDR3 sequence is 12 residues long. The ends were cut back, 4 bases at V and 6 bases at J, with 7 bases in the middle. The DNA for the CDR3 is TGTGCCAGTAGTAAGGGATGCAATGAGCAGTTCTTC. Amino acid sequence: CASSKGCNEQFF. The whole variable domain, filled in from reference TRBV19 and TRBJ2-1, reads DGGITQSPKYLFRKEGQNVTLSCEQNLNHDAMYWYRQDPGQGLRLIYYSQIVNDFQKGDIAEGYSVSREKKESFPLTVTSAQKNPTAFYLCASSKGCNEQFFGPGTRLTVL.

V is TRBV5-5 and J is TRBJ2-7; the match to TRBD2 covers 12 bases. CDR1 is SGHKS and CDR2 is YYEKEE in the germline V gene (reference sequence). V lost 3 bases and J lost 5; bases outside the gene matches: 6. The CDR3 runs 15 residues. The CDR3 DNA follows: TGTGCCAGCAGCTCGTCGACTAGCGGGAGCGACGAGCAGTACTTC. This gives the protein CASSSSTSGSDEQYF.

In this sample, this clonotype turned up a few times. This chain connects TRBV7-2 to TRBJ1-1, with D unresolved. This CDR3 comprises 12 residues. Trimming took 3 bases from V and 7 from J, leaving 9 bases between them. The germline gives CDR1 SGHTA, CDR2 FQGNSA. Written as DNA, the CDR3 is TGTGCCAGCAGCTTCGGGCAAGTTGAAGCTTTCTTT. The encoded protein is CASSFGQVEAFF.

This chain uses TRBV15 with TRBJ2-1, with 9 positions matching TRBD2. V was pared by 6 bases and J by 6 bases, with 15 bases of the junction left unmatched. The CDR3 has 17 residues. Germline CDR1 and CDR2: LNHNV and YYDKDF (reference sequence). Here the CDR3 DNA reads TGTGCCACCAGACTCCAGGGAGCTAGCGGGAACCCCAATGAGCAGTTCTTC. Translation: CATRLQGASGNPNEQFF.

The rearrangement joins TRBV7-3 to TRBJ2-7; TRBD2 agrees at 8 bases. CDR1 and CDR2 from the germline V gene are SGHTA and FQGTGA. Trimming at V came to 8 bases and at J to 3 bases, leaving 15 bases not matched to a gene. The CDR3 is made up of 16 amino acids. In DNA form, the CDR3 reads TGTGCCAGCCCCACACCCGTTATAACTAGCGGCTACGAGCAGTACTTC. Amino acids: CASPTPVITSGYEQYF.

In this sample, this clonotype is medium-sized. The CDR3 reads CSARGQGQQETQYF. Here the CDR3 DNA reads TGCAGTGCTAGAGGCCAGGGGCAACAAGAGACCCAGTACTTC. This chain joins TRBV20-1 and TRBJ2-5, with TRBD1 as a possible D gene (6 bases). Trimming cost V 1 base and J 2 bases, with 11 bases left between them. The CDR3 sequence is 14 residues long. CDR1 is DFQATT and CDR2 is SNEGSKA in the germline V gene (reference sequence).

This clonotype was recorded many times. This sequence joins TRBV5-5 and TRBJ2-1; 14 nucleotides match TRBD2. This CDR3 has 15 amino acids. The V and J ends lost 6 bases and 7 bases, in that order; junction bases with no gene match: 6. The V gene's germline CDR1 is SGHKS and CDR2 YYEKEE (reference sequence). This chain's CDR3 is CASIPGLAGVNEQFF. CDR3 coding DNA: TGTGCCAGCATCCCGGGACTAGCGGGGGTTAATGAGCAGTTCTTC.

This chain links TRBV5-1 with TRBJ2-3, with D uncertain. Germline CDR1 reads SGHRS; CDR2 reads YFSETQ. CDR3 length equals 13 residues. The V end was cut by 2 bases, the J end by 2 bases, with 6 bases between. The CDR3 loop is CASSFGVTDTQYF. DNA of the CDR3: TGCGCCAGCAGCTTTGGCGTCACAGATACGCAGTATTTT.

In this sample, this clonotype turned up once. The genes are TRBV20-1 and TRBJ2-5; D is possibly TRBD2 (5 bases). Trimming shortened V by 6 bases and J by 5 bases, and 10 bases separated the two germline ends. The CDR3 sequence is 11 residues long. The germline V gene has CDR1 DFQATT and CDR2 SNEGSKA (reference sequence). The CDR3 loop reads CSASWEETQYF. For the CDR3, the DNA is TGCAGTGCCTCATGGGAGGAGACCCAGTACTTC.

A few counts support this clonotype. The chain uses TRBV20-1 and TRBJ2-1, with D possibly being TRBD1 or TRBD2 (6 bases each). The CDR3 is 12 residues long. The ends were cut back, 6 bases at V and 12 bases at J, with 18 bases in the middle. CDR1 and CDR2 (germline): DFQATT, SNEGSKA (reference sequence). CDR3 coding DNA: TGCAGTGCCGAGGGGGGCACAGATACGCAGTTCTTC. Translated, it gives CSAEGGTDTQFF.

This clonotype was detected ten times or more. The rearrangement links TRBV28 to TRBJ1-1; no clear D gene. Germline CDR1 reads MDHEN; CDR2 reads SYDVKM. The CDR3 covers 14 residues. The V end lost 2 bases, the J end lost 0 bases, and 7 bases lay between the germline ends. The CDR3 DNA is TGTGCCAGCAGTTTAGGGTCCATGAACACTGAAGCTTTCTTT. Its protein is CASSLGSMNTEAFF.

This clonotype was found many times. The rearrangement joins TRBV4-3 to TRBJ2-6; D possibly matches TRBD1 or TRBD2 (5 bases each). The V end lost 4 bases, the J end lost 0 bases, and 7 bases lay between the germline ends. This CDR3 has 15 amino acids. Germline CDR1 and CDR2: LGHNA and YSLEER. DNA for the CDR3: TGCGCCAGCAGCCTGGGGGTCTCTGGGGCCAACGTCCTGACTTTC. Its translation is CASSLGVSGANVLTF.

The chain links TRBV5-1 to TRBJ2-3; possible D gene TRBD2, 5 bases. The V end lost 3 bases, the J end lost 9 bases, and 20 bases lay between the germline ends. Germline CDR1 SGHRS, CDR2 YFSETQ. This CDR3 has 15 residues. The CDR3 protein is CASSSRYGQEGTQYF. The CDR3 coding sequence is TGCGCCAGCAGCTCCCGATATGGCCAAGAGGGCACGCAGTATTTT. Based on the CDR3 plus reference TRBV5-1 and TRBJ2-3, the full variable domain is KAGVTQTPRYLIKTRGQQVTLSCSPISGHRSVSWYQQTPGQGLQFLFEYFSETQRNKGNFPGRFSGRQFSNSRSEMNVSTLELGDSALYLCASSSRYGQEGTQYFGPGTRLTVL.

In this sample, this clonotype turned up many times. The chain combines TRBV27 with TRBJ2-7, with TRBD1 matching 8 bases. There are 15 residues in the CDR3. Looked up from germline, CDR1 is MNHEY and CDR2 is SMNVEV (reference sequence). Germline trimming cut 2 bases from V and 1 base from J; bases unmatched to any gene: 4. CDR3 nucleotide sequence: TGTGCCAGCAGTTTAGGTGGGACAGGTTCCTACGAGCAGTACTTC. Amino acid sequence: CASSLGGTGSYEQYF.

This sequence joins TRBV5-1 and TRBJ2-7; 8 bases agree with TRBD1. With 1 base clipped from V and 7 bases from J, the junction kept 13 bases outside the gene matches. This CDR3 comprises 16 residues. CDR1 and CDR2 (germline): SGHRS, YFSETQ. The CDR3 DNA reads TGCGCCAGCAGCTTGCCGACAGGGGCGAGGTCTGGAGAGCAGTACTTC. Its translation: CASSLPTGARSGEQYF.

In this sample, this clonotype turned up once. The chain's CDR3 is CSAVAGTGTSDEQFF. The CDR3 DNA reads TGCAGTGCTGTTGCCGGGACAGGGACTTCGGATGAGCAGTTCTTC. The chain uses TRBV20-1 and TRBJ2-1, with TRBD1 matching 9 bases. V lost 5 bases, J lost 8 bases, and 13 bases stayed unmatched. The CDR3 covers 15 residues. Germline values: CDR1 DFQATT, CDR2 SNEGSKA (reference sequence).

This sequence joins TRBV30 and TRBJ1-5; 8 bases fit TRBD1. The V segment lost 5 bases and the J segment 6 bases; nucleotides outside the gene matches: 9. Germline V gene lookup returns CDR1 GTSNPN and CDR2 SVGIG (reference sequence). The CDR3 sequence is 14 residues long. The CDR3 protein is CAWARAGGVQPQHF. In nucleotides, the CDR3 is TGTGCCTGGGCTCGGGCAGGGGGCGTTCAGCCCCAGCATTTT.

About this clonotype: A much larger clone differs from this one at a single base, so this may be a read error. The chain employs TRBV7-9 and TRBJ2-7, with 7 positions matching TRBD1. J was trimmed by 4 bases and V by 5 bases; bases with no gene match: 11. The CDR3 is 15 residues long. Per germline, CDR1 SEHNR and CDR2 FQNEAQ (reference sequence). The CDR3 coding sequence is TGTGCCAGCAGCCCAGGGGGACGGAAAAATTACGAGCAGTACGTC. Translating it yields CASSPGGRKNYEQYV.

The V call is TRBV19, the J call TRBJ2-7; 10 positions agree with TRBD1. CDR3 length equals 15 residues. The J segment lost 6 bases and the V segment lost 5 bases, leaving 10 bases of the junction unmatched. Germline CDR1 reads LNHDA; CDR2 reads SQIVND (reference sequence). The CDR3 coding sequence is TGTGCCAGTAGTCCGACAGGGGGCGGCCTGGGCGAGCAGTACTTC. Translation gives CASSPTGGGLGEQYF.

The chain has TRBV2 and TRBJ1-1, with D unresolved. The germline gives CDR1 SNHLY, CDR2 FYNNEI. The CDR3 covers 14 residues. The germline V and J ends were trimmed by 8 bases and 0 bases, with 13 bases remaining between them. The chain's CDR3 is CASESSGVNTEAFF. CDR3 sequence (DNA): TGTGCCAGCGAATCCAGCGGAGTGAACACTGAAGCTTTCTTT.